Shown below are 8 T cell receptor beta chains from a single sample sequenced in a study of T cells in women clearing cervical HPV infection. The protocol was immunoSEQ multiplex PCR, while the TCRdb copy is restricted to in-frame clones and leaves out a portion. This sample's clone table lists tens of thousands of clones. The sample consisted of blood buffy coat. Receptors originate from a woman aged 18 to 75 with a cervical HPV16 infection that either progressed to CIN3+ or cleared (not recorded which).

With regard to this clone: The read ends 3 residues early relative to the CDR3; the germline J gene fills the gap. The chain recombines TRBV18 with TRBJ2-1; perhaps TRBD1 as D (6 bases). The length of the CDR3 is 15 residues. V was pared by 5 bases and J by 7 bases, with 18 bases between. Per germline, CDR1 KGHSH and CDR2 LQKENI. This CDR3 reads CASSSGRGGMNEQFF. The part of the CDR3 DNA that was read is TGTGCCAGCTCATCAGGCAGGGGTGGGATGAATGAG.

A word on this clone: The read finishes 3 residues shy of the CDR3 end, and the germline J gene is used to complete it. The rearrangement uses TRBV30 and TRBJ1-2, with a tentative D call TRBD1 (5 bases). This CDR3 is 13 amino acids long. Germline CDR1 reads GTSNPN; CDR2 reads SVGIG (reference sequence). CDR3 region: CAWSVAKGFGYTF. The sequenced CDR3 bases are TGTGCCTGGAGTGTAGCTAAGGGGTTCGGC.

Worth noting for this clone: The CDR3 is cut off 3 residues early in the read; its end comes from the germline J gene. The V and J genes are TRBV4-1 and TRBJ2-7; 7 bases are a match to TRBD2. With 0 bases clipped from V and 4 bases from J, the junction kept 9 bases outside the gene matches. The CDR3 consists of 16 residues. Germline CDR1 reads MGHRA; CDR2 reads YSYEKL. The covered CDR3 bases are TGCGCCAGCAGCCAAGATTTGGGAGGGAAGGGGTACGAG. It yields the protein CASSQDLGGKGYE. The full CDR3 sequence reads CASSQDLGGKGYEQYF.

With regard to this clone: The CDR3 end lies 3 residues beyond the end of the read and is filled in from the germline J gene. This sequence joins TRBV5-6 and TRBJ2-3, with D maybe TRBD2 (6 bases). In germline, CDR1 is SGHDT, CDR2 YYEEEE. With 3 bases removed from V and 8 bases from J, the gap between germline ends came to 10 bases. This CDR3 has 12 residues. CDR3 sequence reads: CASSYGGVTQYF. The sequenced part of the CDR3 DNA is TGTGCCAGCAGCTACGGCGGGGTTACG. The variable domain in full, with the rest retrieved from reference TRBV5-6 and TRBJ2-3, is DAGVTQSPTHLIKTRGQQVTLRCSPKSGHDTVSWYQQALGQGPQFIFQYYEEEERQRGNFPDRFSGHQFPNYSSELNVNALLLGDSALYLCASSYGGVTQYFGPGTRLTVL.

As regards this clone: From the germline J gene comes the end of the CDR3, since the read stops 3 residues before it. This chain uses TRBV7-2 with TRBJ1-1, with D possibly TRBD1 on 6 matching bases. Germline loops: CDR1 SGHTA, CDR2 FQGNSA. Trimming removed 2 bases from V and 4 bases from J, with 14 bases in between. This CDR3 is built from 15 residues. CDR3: CASSLFFRGGTEAFF. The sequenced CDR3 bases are TGTGCCAGCAGCTTATTCTTCAGGGGAGGCACTGAA.

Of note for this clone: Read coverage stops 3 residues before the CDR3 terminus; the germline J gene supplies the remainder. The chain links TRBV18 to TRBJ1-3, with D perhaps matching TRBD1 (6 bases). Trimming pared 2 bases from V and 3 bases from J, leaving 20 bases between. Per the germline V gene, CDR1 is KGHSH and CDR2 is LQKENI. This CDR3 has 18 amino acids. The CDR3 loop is CASSPDRKQGLLGNTIYF. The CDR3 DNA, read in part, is TGTGCCAGCTCACCAGACCGCAAACAGGGCCTGCTTGGAAACACC.

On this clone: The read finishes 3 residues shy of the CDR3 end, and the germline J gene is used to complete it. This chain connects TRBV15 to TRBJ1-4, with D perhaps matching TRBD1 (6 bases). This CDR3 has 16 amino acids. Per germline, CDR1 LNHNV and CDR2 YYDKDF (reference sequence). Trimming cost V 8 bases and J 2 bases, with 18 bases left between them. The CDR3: CATRTGQSATNEKLFF. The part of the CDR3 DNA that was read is TGTGCCACCCGGACCGGACAGTCAGCCACTAATGAAAAA.

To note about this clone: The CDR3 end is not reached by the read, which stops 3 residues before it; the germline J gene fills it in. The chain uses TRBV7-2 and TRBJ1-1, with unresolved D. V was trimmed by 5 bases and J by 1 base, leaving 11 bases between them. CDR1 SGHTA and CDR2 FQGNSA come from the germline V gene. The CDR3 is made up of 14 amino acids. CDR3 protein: CASSVFQGNTEAFF. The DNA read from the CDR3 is TGTGCCAGCAGCGTATTTCAAGGGAACACTGAA.